These 16 T cell receptor beta chains were all obtained from the same sample, sequenced in a study of T cells after yellow fever vaccination. TCRdb analysed the 5' RACE reads with MiXCR anew, one entry per CDR3 protein. The sample records a few hundred thousand distinct CDR3 sequences, 4.1% being singletons. Sequencing used PBMCs, obtained 5 days after the yellow fever booster vaccination. The receptor set was obtained from a man between 18 and 29 years old who received the YFV17D yellow fever vaccine.

This clonotype was seen a handful of times. The chain employs TRBV6-5 and TRBJ1-2, with 10 bases lining up with TRBD1. The CDR3 length is 19 residues. J was trimmed by 6 bases and V by 0 bases; bases with no gene match: 16. Germline loops: CDR1 MNHEY, CDR2 SVGAGI. The CDR3: CASSYSFVEWDRGIHGYTF. DNA of the CDR3: TGTGCCAGCAGTTACTCGTTCGTTGAGTGGGACAGGGGAATCCATGGCTACACCTTC.

J is TRBJ2-2 and V is TRBV6-5; 8 bases match TRBD2. V lost 0 bases and J lost 3; bases outside the gene matches: 3. This CDR3 spans 16 amino acids. The V gene's germline CDR1 is MNHEY and CDR2 SVGAGI. The CDR3 nucleotides are TGTGCCAGCAGTTACTCAAGCGGGGGCTACACCGGGGAGCTGTTTTTT. It encodes CASSYSSGGYTGELFF.

The chain combines TRBV12-3 or TRBV12-4 with TRBJ1-1; D not certain. Trimming removed 6 bases at V and 4 bases at J, with 9 bases between. The CDR3 totals 12 residues. CDR3 amino acids: CASRPAPTEAFF. The CDR3 nucleotides read TGTGCCAGCAGGCCCGCCCCCACTGAAGCTTTCTTT.

The CDR3 DNA is TGCAGCGTTGGGGTTGAGGGAGGTGGCACTGAAGCTTTCTTT. It encodes CSVGVEGGGTEAFF. The chain joins TRBV29-1 to TRBJ1-1, with D unclear. There are 14 residues in the CDR3. Trimming stripped 4 bases from V and 4 bases from J, with 16 bases between. Germline-derived CDR1 and CDR2 are SQVTM and ANQGSEA.

This clonotype was counted ten times or more. The CDR3, as DNA: TGTGCCAGCAGTTTACGACAGTGGAATGGCTACACCTTC. Translation gives CASSLRQWNGYTF. J is TRBJ1-2 and V is TRBV12-3 or TRBV12-4; TRBD1 is a possible D gene (5 bases). This CDR3 is built from 13 residues. The V end was cut by 2 bases, the J end by 6 bases, with 10 bases between.

V gene TRBV21-1 combines with J gene TRBJ2-7; the DNA was not compared with TRBD1, the D call given in the table. TRBV21-1 is annotated as a pseudogene. The length of the CDR3 is 14 residues. CDR3: CASSPGPVSYEQYV. The CDR3 DNA reads as TGTGCCAGCAGCCCCGGGCCGGTGTCCTACGAGCAGTACGTC.

This chain joins TRBV7-2 and TRBJ2-7, with no clear D. The CDR3 runs to 14 residues. CDR1 SGHTA and CDR2 FQGNSA come from the germline V gene. The V end lost 1 base, the J end lost 2 bases, and 9 bases lay between the germline ends. CDR3 in DNA: TGTGCCAGCAGCTTAGTTGGCGGTCCCTACGAGCAGTACTTC. Protein: CASSLVGGPYEQYF.

In this sample, this clonotype turned up a few times. This chain uses TRBV4-2 with TRBJ1-2; 10 nucleotides match TRBD1. The J segment lost 2 bases and the V segment lost 3 bases, leaving 9 bases of the junction unmatched. CDR1 and CDR2 from the germline V gene are LGHNA and YNFKEQ. The CDR3 sequence is 17 residues long. The CDR3 region is CASSHHQTGGANYGYTF. The CDR3, as DNA: TGTGCCAGCAGCCATCACCAGACAGGGGGCGCCAACTATGGCTACACCTTC.

This clonotype was seen more than once but under ten times. The chain uses TRBV19 and TRBJ1-4, with D unresolved. CDR1 LNHDA and CDR2 SQIVND come from the germline V gene (reference sequence). Trimming stripped 3 bases from V and 5 bases from J, with 10 bases between. The CDR3 has 14 residues. In nucleotides, the CDR3 is TGTGCCAGTAGTATGTCCAGGTCAAATGAAAAACTGTTTTTT. It translates to CASSMSRSNEKLFF.

The sample holds a few counts of this clonotype. The chain links TRBV6-5 to TRBJ1-5, with 7 positions matching TRBD1. The CDR3 spans 15 residues. The V gene's germline CDR1 is MNHEY and CDR2 SVGAGI. The V and J ends lost 2 bases and 4 bases, in that order; junction bases with no gene match: 5. CDR3 sequence reads: CASSYNRGGNQPQHF. CDR3 bases: TGTGCCAGCAGTTACAACAGGGGTGGAAATCAGCCCCAGCATTTT.

This clonotype has only a few counts. V and J are TRBV7-2 and TRBJ1-2; possible D gene TRBD1, 5 bases. Trimming took off 7 bases at V and 4 bases at J, with 13 bases between the two ends. The V gene's germline CDR1 is SGHTA and CDR2 FQGNSA. The CDR3 sequence is 13 residues long. The CDR3 protein is CASTLGPGYGYTF. The DNA of the CDR3 is TGTGCCAGCACCTTGGGACCCGGCTATGGCTACACCTTC.

This clonotype has ten or more counts. V usage is TRBV11-2 and J usage is TRBJ2-5; tentatively, D is TRBD2 (6 bases). The ends were cut back, 3 bases at V and 2 bases at J, with 10 bases in the middle. CDR1 and CDR2 (germline): SGHAT, FQNNGV. The CDR3 loop spans 14 amino acids. DNA for the CDR3: TGTGCCAGCAGCTTGGAACTAGCACAAGAGACCCAGTACTTC. It specifies CASSLELAQETQYF.

The chain has TRBV7-6 and TRBJ2-1; 8 bases are a match to TRBD1. Per germline, CDR1 SGHVS and CDR2 FNYEAQ. The CDR3 extends over 14 amino acids. The V segment lost 5 bases and the J segment 5 bases; nucleotides outside the gene matches: 5. CDR3 nucleotide sequence: TGTGCCAGCAGCCACCAGACAGGGGACAATGAGCAGTTCTTC. Encoded protein: CASSHQTGDNEQFF.

The gene calls are TRBV20-1 and TRBJ2-3; D perhaps matches TRBD1 (6 bases). Trimming removed 6 bases from V and 1 base from J, with 20 bases in between. Per the germline V gene, CDR1 is DFQATT and CDR2 is SNEGSKA (reference sequence). The length of the CDR3 is 16 residues. The CDR3, as DNA: TGCAGTGCCGTAGGGGGTAGGGTCGGGGGCACAGATACGCAGTATTTT. Protein product: CSAVGGRVGGTDTQYF.

This clonotype came up a few times. The V call is TRBV4-1, the J call TRBJ2-6, with TRBD1 identical over 11 bases. Germline V gene data show CDR1 as MGHRA and CDR2 as YSYEKL. The V and J ends lost 2 bases and 2 bases, in that order; junction bases with no gene match: 5. CDR3 length: 18 amino acids. The DNA for the CDR3 is TGCGCCAGCAGCCAACTGGGACAGGGGGAACCTGGGGCCAACGTCCTGACTTTC. This gives the protein CASSQLGQGEPGANVLTF.

This clonotype was picked up many times. The rearrangement links TRBV9 to TRBJ2-5; 8 nucleotides align to TRBD2. Germline V gene sequence: CDR1 SGDLS, CDR2 YYNGEE. V lost 1 base and J lost 10; bases outside the gene matches: 15. This CDR3 is built from 16 residues. This CDR3 reads CASSVTGAGARGDQYF. For the CDR3, the DNA is TGTGCCAGCAGCGTAACGGGAGCGGGGGCCCGGGGGGACCAGTACTTC.